This TCR beta chain was sequenced for a study of regulatory T cells (dated by TCRdb to between 2017 and 2018). Study-level background: The study compared T-cell receptor beta repertoires of sorted regulatory, conventional CD4+ and CD8+ T cells between CD3G-deficient patients and healthy controls.

About this clone: What this receptor recognizes is not known. Base quality data are lacking; no much larger clone is found one base away.

Every CD3G-deficient patient showed evidence of autoimmunity, and the autoimmunity was more severe in two of the patients. At the time of testing, the patients were between 2 and 39 years old, and their CD4+ and CD8+ T cells had reduced naive proportions and increased memory proportions. CD4+ cells were FACS-sorted into CD25-high CD127-low regulatory T cells and CD25-low CD127-high conventional CD4+ T cells. About six individuals with CD3G deficiency were included in the patient group. An international network of physicians spanning the United States, Europe and Asia provided the patient samples and clinical data. Peripheral blood mononuclear cells were isolated by Ficoll density separation. The multiplex PCR used 52 forward TRBV primers and 13 reverse TRBJ primers, with assay-based and computational corrections for amplification bias. Rearranged TRB loci were amplified from genomic DNA by multiplex PCR within the immunoSEQ assay. Sequencing of the TRB amplicons was done on an Illumina HiSeq platform. Per the original workflow: Custom algorithms error-filtered the raw sequences and aligned them to reference gene sequences, after which the immunoSEQ online tools were used for analysis. Productive and nonproductive TRB rearrangement frequencies were evaluated among both unique and total sequences. Hydrophobicity and amino acid composition of residues 6 and 7 within the TRB CDR3 were used to estimate the potential for self-reactivity. Prism software was used to run t tests, Mann-Whitney tests or two-way ANOVA for comparisons between groups. As stored in TCRdb, this immuneACCESS dataset retains in-frame rearrangements with V and J assigned. A fraction of the clones does not appear; measured against another copy, unresolved V genes explain less than half of the discrepancy, and the remainder lacks a known reason. The V and J calls and clone size are taken from that table; D and trimming were inferred from the DNA. The sample contains roughly 4,000 clones, 91% of them found a single time. The ten top clones hold approximately 2.4% of the sample.

Broad study findings and their caveats: Compared with both autologous conventional CD4+ cells and control regulatory T cells, regulatory T cells from CD3G-deficient patients had reduced Shannon diversity. Compared with control samples, regulatory T-cell samples from patients yielded roughly tenfold fewer unique productive TRB reads. Regulatory T-cell repertoire restriction varied between patients and was most prominent in the two patients with the most severe autoimmunity. Patient repertoires showed restricted unique TRB V-J pairs and skewed V and J gene usage, most marked in regulatory T cells.

Taken from the germline V gene, the CDR1 and CDR2 loops are MNHNS and SASEGT. From cysteine to phenylalanine, the CDR3 is 13 amino acids long. The CDR3 DNA has 39 bases and is translated from base 1. Trimming removed 8 bases from V and 7 bases from J, leaving 17 bases between the germline ends. The rearranged segments are TRBV6-1 and TRBJ1-2; perhaps TRBD1 is the D gene, with 6 bases matching. The clonotype originates from a child aged 2 to 10 with CD3G deficiency. Sequencing used CD4+ Tregs sorted from blood. The nucleotide sequence is given as TGTGCCAGCGCTTTAACAGGGCAAGGTGGCTACACCTTC. This gives the protein CASALTGQGGYTF.